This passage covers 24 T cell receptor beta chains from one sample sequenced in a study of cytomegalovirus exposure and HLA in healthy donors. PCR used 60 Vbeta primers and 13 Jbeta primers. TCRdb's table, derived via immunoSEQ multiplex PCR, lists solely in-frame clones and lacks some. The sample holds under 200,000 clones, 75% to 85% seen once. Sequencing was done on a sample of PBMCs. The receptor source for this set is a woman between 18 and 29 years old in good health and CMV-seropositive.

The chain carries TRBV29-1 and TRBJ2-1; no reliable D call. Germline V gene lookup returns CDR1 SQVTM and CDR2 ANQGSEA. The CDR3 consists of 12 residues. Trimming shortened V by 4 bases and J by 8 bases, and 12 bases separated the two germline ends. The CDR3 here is CSVGWSVDEQFF. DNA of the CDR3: TGCAGCGTTGGGTGGTCGGTGGATGAGCAGTTCTTC.

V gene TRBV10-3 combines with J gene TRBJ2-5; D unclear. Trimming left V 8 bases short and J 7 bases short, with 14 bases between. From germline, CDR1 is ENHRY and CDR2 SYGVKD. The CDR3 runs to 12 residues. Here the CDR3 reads CAIVPTAGTQYF. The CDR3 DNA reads TGTGCCATCGTCCCCACCGCCGGGACCCAGTACTTC.

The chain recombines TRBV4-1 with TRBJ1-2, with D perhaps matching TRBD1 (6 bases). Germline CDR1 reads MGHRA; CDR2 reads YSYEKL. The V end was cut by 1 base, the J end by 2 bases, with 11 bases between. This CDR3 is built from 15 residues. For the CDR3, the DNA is TGCGCCAGCAGCCAAGCGGAGACAGGAAACTATGGCTACACCTTC. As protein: CASSQAETGNYGYTF.

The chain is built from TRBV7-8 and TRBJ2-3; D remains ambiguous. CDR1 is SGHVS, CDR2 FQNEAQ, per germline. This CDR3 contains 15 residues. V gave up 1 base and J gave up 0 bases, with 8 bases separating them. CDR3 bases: TGTGCCAGCAGCTTAGGGGCCCAAAGCACAGATACGCAGTATTTT. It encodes CASSLGAQSTDTQYF.

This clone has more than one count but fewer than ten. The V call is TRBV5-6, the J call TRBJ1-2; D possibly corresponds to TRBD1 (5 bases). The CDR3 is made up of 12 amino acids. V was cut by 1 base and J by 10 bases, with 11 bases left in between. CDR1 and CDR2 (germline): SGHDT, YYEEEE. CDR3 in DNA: TGTGCCAGCAGCTTGATGGGGGGGGACTACACCTTC. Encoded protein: CASSLMGGDYTF.

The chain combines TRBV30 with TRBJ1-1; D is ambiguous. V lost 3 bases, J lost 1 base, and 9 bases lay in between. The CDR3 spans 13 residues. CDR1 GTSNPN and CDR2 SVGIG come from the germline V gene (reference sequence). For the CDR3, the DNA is TGTGCCTGGAGGGTAAAGAGGAACACTGAAGCTTTCTTT. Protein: CAWRVKRNTEAFF.

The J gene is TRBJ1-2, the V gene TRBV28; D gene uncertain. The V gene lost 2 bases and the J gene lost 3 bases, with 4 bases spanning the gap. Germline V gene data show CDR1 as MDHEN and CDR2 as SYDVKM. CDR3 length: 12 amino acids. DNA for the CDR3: TGTGCCAGCAGTTTAATCGACTATGGCTACACCTTC. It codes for CASSLIDYGYTF.

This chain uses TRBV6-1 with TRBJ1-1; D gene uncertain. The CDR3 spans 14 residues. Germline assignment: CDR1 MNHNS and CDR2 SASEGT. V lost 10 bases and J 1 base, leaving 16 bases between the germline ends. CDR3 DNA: TGTGCCAACTCCGAGGGCGCGGGGAACACTGAAGCTTTCTTT. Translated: CANSEGAGNTEAFF.

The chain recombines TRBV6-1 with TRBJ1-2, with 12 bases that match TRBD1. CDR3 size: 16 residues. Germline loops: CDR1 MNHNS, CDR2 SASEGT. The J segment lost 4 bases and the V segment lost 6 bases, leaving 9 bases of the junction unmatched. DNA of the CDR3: TGTGCCAGCAGGGAACTACCGGGACAGGGGGCCTATGGCTACACCTTC. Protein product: CASRELPGQGAYGYTF.

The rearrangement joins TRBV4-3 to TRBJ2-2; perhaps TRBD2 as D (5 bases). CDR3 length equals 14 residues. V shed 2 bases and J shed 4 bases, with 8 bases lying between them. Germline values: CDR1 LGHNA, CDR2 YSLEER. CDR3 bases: TGCGCCAGCAGCCAACGGGGTACCACCGGGGAGCTGTTTTTT. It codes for CASSQRGTTGELFF.

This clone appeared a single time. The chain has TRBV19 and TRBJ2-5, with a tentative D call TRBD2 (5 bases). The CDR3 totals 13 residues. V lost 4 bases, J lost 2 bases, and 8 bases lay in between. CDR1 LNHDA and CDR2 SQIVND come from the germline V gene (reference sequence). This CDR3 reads CASSNTGQETQYF. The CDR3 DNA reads TGTGCCAGTAGTAATACGGGGCAAGAGACCCAGTACTTC.

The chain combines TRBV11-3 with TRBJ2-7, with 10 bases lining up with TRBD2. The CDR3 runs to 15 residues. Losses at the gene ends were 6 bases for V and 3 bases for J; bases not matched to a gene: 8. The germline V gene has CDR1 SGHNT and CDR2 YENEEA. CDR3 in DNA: TGTGCCAGCAGTACCGTAGCGGGGGGCATCTACGAGCAGTACTTC. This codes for CASSTVAGGIYEQYF.

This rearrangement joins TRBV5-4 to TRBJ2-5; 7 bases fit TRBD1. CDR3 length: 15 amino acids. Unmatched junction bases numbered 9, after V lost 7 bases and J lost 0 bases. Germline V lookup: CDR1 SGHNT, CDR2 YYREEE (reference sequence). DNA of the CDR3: TGTGCCAGCGGCCGGGACAGCTTGTACCAAGAGACCCAGTACTTC. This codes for CASGRDSLYQETQYF.

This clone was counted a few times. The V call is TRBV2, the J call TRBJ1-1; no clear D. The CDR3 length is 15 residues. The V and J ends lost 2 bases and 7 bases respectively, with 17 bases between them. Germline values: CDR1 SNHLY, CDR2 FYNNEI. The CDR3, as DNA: TGTGCCAGCAGTGAAAATCGAGTGCGGGGTAATGAAGCTTTCTTT. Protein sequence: CASSENRVRGNEAFF.

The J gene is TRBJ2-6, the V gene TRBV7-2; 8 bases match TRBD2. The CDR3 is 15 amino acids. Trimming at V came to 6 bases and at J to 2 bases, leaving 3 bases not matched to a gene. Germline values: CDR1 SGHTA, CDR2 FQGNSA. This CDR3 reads CASRNGGAGANVLTF. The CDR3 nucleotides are TGTGCCAGCAGAAACGGGGGGGCTGGGGCCAACGTCCTGACTTTC.

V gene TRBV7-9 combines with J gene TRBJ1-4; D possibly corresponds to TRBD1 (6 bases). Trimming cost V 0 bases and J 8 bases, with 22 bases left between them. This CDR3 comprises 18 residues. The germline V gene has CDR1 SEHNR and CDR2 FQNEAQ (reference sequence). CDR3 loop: CASSLAQRYRKTGEKLFF. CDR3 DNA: TGTGCCAGCAGCTTAGCGCAAAGATACCGAAAAACAGGGGAAAAACTGTTTTTT.

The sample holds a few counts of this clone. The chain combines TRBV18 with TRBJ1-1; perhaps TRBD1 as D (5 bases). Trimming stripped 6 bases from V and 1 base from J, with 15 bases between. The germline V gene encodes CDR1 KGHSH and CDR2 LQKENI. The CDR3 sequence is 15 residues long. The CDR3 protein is CASSPDSLGNTEAFF. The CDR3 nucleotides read TGTGCCAGCTCTCCTGACAGCTTAGGGAACACTGAAGCTTTCTTT.

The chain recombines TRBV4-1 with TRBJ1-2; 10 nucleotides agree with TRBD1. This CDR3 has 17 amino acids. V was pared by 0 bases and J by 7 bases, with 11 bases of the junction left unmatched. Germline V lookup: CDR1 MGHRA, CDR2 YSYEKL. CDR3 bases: TGCGCCAGCAGCCAAGATCTTTTCGGACAGGGGGTCCGTGGCTACACCTTC. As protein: CASSQDLFGQGVRGYTF.

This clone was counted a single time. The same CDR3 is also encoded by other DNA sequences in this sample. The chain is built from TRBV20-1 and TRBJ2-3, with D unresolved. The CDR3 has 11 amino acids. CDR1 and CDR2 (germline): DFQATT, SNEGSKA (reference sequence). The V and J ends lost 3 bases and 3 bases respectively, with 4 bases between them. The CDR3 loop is CSASLTDTQYF. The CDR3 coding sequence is TGCAGTGCTAGTTTAACAGATACGCAGTATTTT.

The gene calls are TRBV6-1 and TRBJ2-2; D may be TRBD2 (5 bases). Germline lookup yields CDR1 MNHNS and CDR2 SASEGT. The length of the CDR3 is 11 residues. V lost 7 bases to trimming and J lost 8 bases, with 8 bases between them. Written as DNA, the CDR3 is TGTGCCAGCACCCCGGGGGGGGAGCTGTTTTTT. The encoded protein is CASTPGGELFF.

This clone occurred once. The CDR3 nucleotides are TGCAGCGTTGACGGACAGTTGTACAATGAGCAGTTCTTC. Translation: CSVDGQLYNEQFF. J is TRBJ2-1 and V is TRBV29-1, with TRBD1 as a possible D gene (6 bases). Per the germline V gene, CDR1 is SQVTM and CDR2 is ANQGSEA. V was shortened by 3 bases and J by 4 bases, with 10 bases between the two germline ends. CDR3 length equals 13 residues.

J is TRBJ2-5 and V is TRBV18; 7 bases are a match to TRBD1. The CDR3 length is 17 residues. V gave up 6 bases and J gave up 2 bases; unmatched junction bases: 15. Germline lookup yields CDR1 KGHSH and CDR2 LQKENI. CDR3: CASSPISGWGQQETQYF. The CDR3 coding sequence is TGTGCCAGCTCTCCTATTTCCGGGTGGGGACAGCAAGAGACCCAGTACTTC.

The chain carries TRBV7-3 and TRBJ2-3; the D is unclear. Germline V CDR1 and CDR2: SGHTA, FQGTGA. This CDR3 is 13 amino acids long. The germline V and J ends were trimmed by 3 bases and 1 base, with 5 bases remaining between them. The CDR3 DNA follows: TGTGCCAGCAGCTTTTCTGGCACAGATACGCAGTATTTT. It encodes CASSFSGTDTQYF.

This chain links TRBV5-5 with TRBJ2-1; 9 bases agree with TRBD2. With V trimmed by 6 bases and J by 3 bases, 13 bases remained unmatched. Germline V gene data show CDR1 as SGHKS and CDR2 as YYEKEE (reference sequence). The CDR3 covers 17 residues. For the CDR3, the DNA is TGTGCCAGCACCTTTGCGGGCCAGACTAGCGGCTACAATGAGCAGTTCTTC. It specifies CASTFAGQTSGYNEQFF.